This paragraph covers one T cell receptor (beta chain) sequence. This clonotype was counted at least ten times. The antigen it recognizes is unknown. The input lacks base qualities; no much larger clone sits a single base away. This sample is drawn from a study of Graves' ophthalmopathy and Graves' hyperthyroidism (dated by TCRdb to 2016 to 2018). Study-wide context: Peripheral blood was collected at initial diagnosis, prior to any treatment. TCR beta repertoire signatures were used to distinguish Graves' ophthalmopathy from Graves' hyperthyroidism and to predict progression to ophthalmopathy. In total, some 140 blood samples were TCR-sequenced: some 40 ophthalmopathy, roughly 80 hyperthyroidism and around 17 hyperthyroidism-to-ophthalmopathy patients. A discovery set of more than 90 patients (under 45 ophthalmopathy, 55 to 60 stable hyperthyroidism) was enrolled to explore V-J signatures distinguishing ophthalmopathy from hyperthyroidism. For independent validation, a separate cohort was made up of 18 hyperthyroidism patients plus 17 patients who later progressed from hyperthyroidism to ophthalmopathy. T-cell repertoires of thyroid tissue and blood were compared in over 5 hyperthyroidism patients. Once sampling was done, hyperthyroidism patients were given methimazole at a starting dose of 30 mg daily, while ophthalmopathy patients were given high-dose intravenous methylprednisolone. The 75 to 100 discovery patients were randomly divided into training and test sets at a 7:3 ratio. The full study reports these points: No statistical method was used to predetermine the sample size, and group allocation was not hidden from the investigators. Ophthalmopathy was separated from stable hyperthyroidism by the 13-signature model with about 89% sensitivity and around 81% specificity in cross-validation and with 80%/75% in the test set. Among expanded thyroid clonotypes with frequency above 0.001, most also showed up in blood, which suggests that blood repertoires may reflect the thyroid immune response. In validation, the model predicted ophthalmopathy progression with 70.59% sensitivity and approximately 72% specificity; 12 predicted patients were CT-confirmed with GO in a median of around 6.5 months.

For repertoire sequencing, TCR beta CDR3 regions were amplified from RNA transcripts. A first-round RT-PCR used HTBI primers with the Qiagen OneStep RT-PCR kit, followed by a second-round multiplex PCR, size selection and purification. The libraries underwent paired-end sequencing with 100 bp reads on an Illumina HiSeq2000. The authors' pipeline ran thus. SOAPnuke was used to process the reads, removing any read that contained adapters or uncalled bases, had a mean Phred below 15, or lacked an exact match to the constant primer or identifier. COPE v1.2.5 was used to merge the high-quality paired reads. Each unique nucleotide sequence was treated as a clonotype, and MiTCR v1.1 was used to align the clonotypes to the IMGT TRB V, D and J references. Only V-J combinations with frequency above 0.0001 were analysed, covering around 99% of repertoires. For each V-J combination, a TCR clonal expansion and chaos score was defined as F50 clonal expansion divided by the chaos observed in the TCRdist matrix. Welch's t-statistics and random forest were used to reduce features to some 13 V-J combinations, which were fed into a naive Bayes classifier. Thyroid-blood repertoire similarity was quantified with the Morisita-Horn index. TCRdb trimmed public reads at Q25 via fastp, called clones via MiXCR and kept in-frame beta chains. Duplicate CDR3 protein sequences are folded into a single record with the most common DNA and genes. The V and J calls and clone size are TCRdb's, not the authors'. The sample has approximately 380,000 distinct CDR3 sequences on record, under 25% of them singletons. Clones ranked in the top ten supply approximately 3.2% of the sample.

CDR1 and CDR2, looked up from the germline V gene, are MNHNS and SASEGT. The junction carries 9 bases between V and J, which are trimmed by 6 bases and 1 base respectively. Its CDR3 holds 13 amino acids, cysteine through phenylalanine. Only CDR3 DNA remains: 39 bases, in frame from the first base. Hyperthyroidism was considered stable if no progression to ophthalmopathy occurred within 18 months of follow-up. Hyperthyroidism patients were newly diagnosed, with disease duration under 2 months, and aged 18 to 65 years. Patients were excluded if they had other autoimmune diseases, uncontrolled infections, pregnancy or lactation. Diagnosis relied on clinical symptoms, serum thyroxine, TRAb, thyroid ultrasound and orbital computed tomography. PBMCs were isolated from 10 ml of fresh peripheral blood by Ficoll-Paque density gradient centrifugation. Total RNA was extracted with Trizol reagent and quality-checked on an Agilent 2100 Bioanalyzer.

The specimen sequenced was peripheral blood. This receptor chain uses TRBV6-1 and TRBJ1-1; the D gene cannot be resolved reliably. This clonotype was obtained from a woman in her late teens or twenties with stable Graves' hyperthyroidism. Donor details come from another sample of the same person, matched by shared clones. The nucleotide sequence reads TGTGCCAGCAGCCGCCTGGAGAACACTGAAGCTTTCTTT. It specifies CASSRLENTEAFF.